These 22 T cell receptor beta chains were all obtained from the same sample, sequenced in a study of T cell responses to AZD1222 COVID-19 vaccine. Sequencing was performed with immunoSEQ multiplex PCR; in TCRdb, only in-frame clones are kept and a portion is missing. The sample holds over 100,000 clones; around 86% are singletons and the top ten take 20% to 25%. This material consisted of peripheral blood, taken on day 0 of AZD1222 vaccination. Receptors originate from an adult in good health.

The rearrangement joins TRBV28 to TRBJ2-1; TRBD2 might be the D (6 bases). Trimming stripped 5 bases from V and 0 bases from J, with 26 bases between. Germline V gene data show CDR1 as MDHEN and CDR2 as SYDVKM. CDR3 length: 20 amino acids. This CDR3 reads CASSPLFPVVRGSSYNEQFF. The CDR3 bases are TGTGCCAGCAGTCCCCTTTTTCCCGTCGTCCGGGGGAGCTCCTACAATGAGCAGTTCTTC.

The CDR3 spells CASSLKGRAYEQYF. The CDR3 DNA reads TGTGCCAGCAGTTTAAAGGGGCGGGCCTACGAGCAGTACTTC. The chain uses TRBV28 and TRBJ2-7; tentatively, D is TRBD1 or TRBD2 (5 bases each). V dropped 2 bases and J dropped 2 bases, with 10 bases sitting between them. From germline, CDR1 is MDHEN and CDR2 SYDVKM. There are 14 residues in the CDR3.

This clone was observed once. The CDR3 DNA sequence: TGTGCCAGCAGTACCGGGGCGAAGGCTGGAAACACCATATATTTT. Translation: CASSTGAKAGNTIYF. This chain connects TRBV6-5 to TRBJ1-3; a weak D match, TRBD1 (5 bases). V was trimmed by 5 bases and J by 2 bases, leaving 13 bases between them. Germline V lookup: CDR1 MNHEY, CDR2 SVGAGI. The CDR3 is 15 amino acids.

V is TRBV5-6 and J is TRBJ2-3; D is perhaps TRBD2 (7 bases). This CDR3 spans 18 amino acids. The ends were cut back, 4 bases at V and 3 bases at J, with 24 bases in the middle. Germline CDR1 SGHDT, CDR2 YYEEEE. CDR3 in DNA: TGTGCCAGCAGCCGTACCACCCTCCCGGGGGGCCCTACAGATACGCAGTATTTT. It is translated as CASSRTTLPGGPTDTQYF.

This chain links TRBV7-2 with TRBJ2-7; D uncertain. The CDR3 sequence is 12 residues long. Germline V gives CDR1 SGHTA, CDR2 FQGNSA. Trimming stripped 5 bases from V and 4 bases from J, with 9 bases between. This CDR3 reads CASSATRYEQYF. CDR3 coding DNA: TGTGCCAGCAGCGCTACTCGTTACGAGCAGTACTTC.

The V and J genes are TRBV6-6 and TRBJ2-7; 10 bases line up with TRBD1. The CDR3 is 15 amino acids. Germline trimming cut 6 bases from V and 3 bases from J; bases unmatched to any gene: 8. Looked up from germline, CDR1 is MNHNY and CDR2 is SVGAGI (reference sequence). This CDR3 is CASSRGQGFNYEQYF. CDR3 sequence (DNA): TGTGCCAGCAGCCGGGGACAGGGGTTCAACTACGAGCAGTACTTC.

The chain is built from TRBV28 and TRBJ1-1, with D possibly being TRBD1 (5 bases). V gave up 11 bases and J gave up 1 base, with 20 bases separating them. Germline V gives CDR1 MDHEN, CDR2 SYDVKM. The CDR3 is 15 amino acids. CDR3 region: CAAGGTYLKNTEAFF. The CDR3 DNA is TGTGCCGCGGGAGGGACCTACCTTAAGAACACTGAAGCTTTCTTT.

The chain has TRBV14 and TRBJ2-1; D might be TRBD2 (5 bases). The length of the CDR3 is 14 residues. Germline lookup yields CDR1 SGHDN and CDR2 FVKESK. V was pared by 3 bases and J by 9 bases, with 15 bases between. CDR3 coding DNA: TGTGCCAGCAGCCATCAAACTTGGAGGATTGAGCAGTTCTTC. Its protein is CASSHQTWRIEQFF.

CDR3 amino acids: CSPHEGETGPGYNSPLHF. The CDR3 DNA follows: TGCAGCCCCCATGAGGGGGAGACTGGACCAGGGTATAATTCACCCCTCCACTTT. This chain connects TRBV29-1 to TRBJ1-6; tentative D call: TRBD1 (6 bases). With 8 bases removed from V and 4 bases from J, the gap between germline ends came to 27 bases. CDR1 and CDR2 from the germline V gene are SQVTM and ANQGSEA. The CDR3 covers 18 residues.

This chain uses TRBV28 with TRBJ2-7; D unresolved. The germline V gene encodes CDR1 MDHEN and CDR2 SYDVKM. Trimming took 4 bases from V and 0 from J, leaving 22 bases between them. The CDR3 spans 18 residues. The CDR3 is CASSSQHHRPSSSYEQYF. The CDR3 DNA follows: TGTGCCAGCAGTTCTCAGCACCACCGTCCCTCCAGCTCCTACGAGCAGTACTTC.

The V call is TRBV27, the J call TRBJ2-3, with 11 bases identical to TRBD2. This CDR3 region has 18 residues. Germline V lookup: CDR1 MNHEY, CDR2 SMNVEV (reference sequence). V gave up 4 bases and J gave up 6 bases; unmatched junction bases: 15. DNA for the CDR3: TGTGCCAGCAGTTCCCGCCTGACTAGCGGGGCGTCAGGGGATACGCAGTATTTT. It is translated as CASSSRLTSGASGDTQYF.

V usage is TRBV4-3 and J usage is TRBJ2-7; the match to TRBD1 covers 10 bases. Looked up from germline, CDR1 is LGHNA and CDR2 is YSLEER. The J segment lost 6 bases and the V segment lost 6 bases, leaving 5 bases of the junction unmatched. The CDR3 has 13 residues. The CDR3 here is CASSPWTGGEQYF. In DNA, the CDR3 is TGCGCCAGCAGTCCCTGGACAGGGGGCGAGCAGTACTTC.

In its sample, this clone was seen a few times. The chain is built from TRBV5-1 and TRBJ1-2; D not resolved. The CDR3 runs 13 residues. Trimming stripped 0 bases from V and 5 bases from J, with 8 bases between. Per germline, CDR1 SGHRS and CDR2 YFSETQ. The CDR3 sequence: CASSLEPPYGYTF. As DNA, the CDR3 is TGCGCCAGCAGCTTGGAACCCCCTTATGGCTACACCTTC.

V and J are TRBV7-2 and TRBJ1-1; D is undetermined. CDR1 SGHTA and CDR2 FQGNSA come from the germline V gene. V was clipped by 7 bases and J by 1 base, with 16 bases between them. This CDR3 comprises 15 residues. The CDR3 region is CASTRVVQRNTEAFF. The CDR3 DNA reads as TGTGCCAGCACCCGGGTCGTACAGAGGAACACTGAAGCTTTCTTT.

This clone has more than one count but fewer than ten. The chain couples TRBV5-6 to TRBJ1-6, with a tentative D call TRBD1 (5 bases). Germline V gene lookup returns CDR1 SGHDT and CDR2 YYEEEE. V lost 0 bases and J lost 7, with 17 bases in between. This CDR3 is built from 17 residues. DNA of the CDR3: TGTGCCAGCAGCTTGGTTTGGCAGGGCGCTGGAAATTCACCCCTCCACTTT. It yields the protein CASSLVWQGAGNSPLHF.

This clone was seen a handful of times. V gene TRBV27 combines with J gene TRBJ2-3, with unresolved D. CDR3 length: 12 amino acids. Trimming took off 2 bases at V and 6 bases at J, with 6 bases between the two ends. Germline V CDR1 and CDR2: MNHEY, SMNVEV (reference sequence). As DNA, the CDR3 is TGTGCCAGCAGTTTAGACCCGGATACGCAGTATTTT. Translation: CASSLDPDTQYF.

The rearrangement joins TRBV3-1 (or the pseudogene TRBV3-2) to TRBJ1-2; 9 bases are a match to TRBD1. V shed 3 bases, J shed 6 bases, and the junction held 14 bases outside the gene matches. The CDR3 is 17 amino acids. Germline V lookup: CDR1 LGHDT, CDR2 YNNKEL (reference sequence). The CDR3 DNA sequence: TGTGCCAGCAGCCATACAATACAACAGGGGGCGCGGGATGGCTACACCTTC. It translates to CASSHTIQQGARDGYTF.

The chain links TRBV25-1 to TRBJ2-2, with D unresolved. The CDR3 length is 15 residues. The V gene's germline CDR1 is MGHDK and CDR2 SYGVNS. V was shortened by 2 bases and J by 3 bases, with 10 bases between the two germline ends. The CDR3 nucleotides are TGTGCCAGCAGTGAAGGCGGTGGGGACACCGGGGAGCTGTTTTTT. Protein sequence: CASSEGGGDTGELFF.

The chain links TRBV10-3 to TRBJ2-5, with D maybe TRBD1 (6 bases). Germline CDR1 is ENHRY and CDR2 is SYGVKD. V lost 0 bases and J lost 1, with 15 bases in between. CDR3 size: 17 residues. CDR3 in amino acids: CAISESFVLQGQETQYF. CDR3 DNA sequence: TGTGCCATCAGTGAGTCGTTCGTCTTACAGGGCCAAGAGACCCAGTACTTC.

V is TRBV5-7 and J is TRBJ2-2; possible D gene TRBD1, 5 bases. Being an ORF, TRBV5-7 has a function that is uncertain. CDR3 length: 16 residues. Deletions cut 2 bases from V and 7 bases from J, with 18 bases between. CDR3: CASSFIPNRSGGELFF. As DNA, the CDR3 is TGTGCCAGCAGCTTTATCCCCAACAGGTCGGGCGGGGAGCTGTTTTTT.

This chain joins TRBV1 and TRBJ1-2; the DNA was not compared with TRBD1, the D call given in the table. TRBV1 is described as a pseudogene. The CDR3 consists of 15 residues. CDR3 sequence reads: CTSSQDEQGNYGYTF. The CDR3 DNA reads TGCACCAGCAGCCAAGATGAACAGGGGAACTATGGCTACACCTTC.

The chain couples TRBV12-3 or TRBV12-4 to TRBJ1-2; 7 bases agree with TRBD1. This CDR3 has 13 amino acids. The junction had 8 bases not matched to a gene; V was cut back by 9 bases and J by 4 bases. In nucleotides, the CDR3 is TGTGCCAGGAGACAGGGTGGTGGCTATGGCTACACCTTC. Amino acid sequence: CARRQGGGYGYTF.